These 23 T cell receptor beta chains were sequenced from one sample in a study of T cells after yellow fever vaccination. Using its own MiXCR run on the 5' RACE reads, TCRdb lists one record per CDR3 protein. The sample yields just over 250,000 distinct CDR3 sequences, around 4.9% seen once. The sample consisted of CD4+ T cells sorted from PBMCs, taken on the day of the yellow fever booster vaccination. These receptors were obtained from a man aged 18 to 30 who received the YFV17D yellow fever vaccine.

The table lists this clonotype with many counts. This rearrangement joins TRBV5-5 to TRBJ2-6, with D hard to call. Looked up from germline, CDR1 is SGHKS and CDR2 is YYEKEE (reference sequence). V was trimmed by 2 bases and J by 0 bases, leaving 6 bases between them. This CDR3 has 15 amino acids. CDR3 nucleotide sequence: TGTGCCAGCAGCTTTTTTAGCTCTGGGGCCAACGTCCTGACTTTC. It yields the protein CASSFFSSGANVLTF.

The sample holds a few counts of this clonotype. The chain carries TRBV24-1 and TRBJ2-5; 8 bases agree with TRBD1. V lost 4 bases, J lost 5 bases, and 8 bases stayed unmatched. Germline values: CDR1 KGHDR, CDR2 SFDVKD. The CDR3 runs 15 residues. CDR3 protein: CATSEGQGRGETQYF. The CDR3 coding sequence is TGTGCCACCAGTGAAGGACAGGGAAGGGGGGAGACCCAGTACTTC.

The J gene is TRBJ2-5, the V gene TRBV9, with TRBD2 as a possible D gene (7 bases). CDR1 SGDLS and CDR2 YYNGEE come from the germline V gene. The V gene lost 5 bases and the J gene lost 3 bases, with 17 bases spanning the gap. CDR3 length: 15 residues. The CDR3 region has the DNA TGTGCCAGCAGTAGGGGGGCTAGCGGAAAAGAGACCCAGTACTTC. Encoded protein: CASSRGASGKETQYF.

Written as DNA, the CDR3 is TGCGCCAGCAGCCGCGGGGGGGAGTTCCACGAGCAGTACGTC. As protein: CASSRGGEFHEQYV. The rearrangement uses TRBV5-1 and TRBJ2-7; TRBD2 agrees at 9 bases. Germline lookup yields CDR1 SGHRS and CDR2 YFSETQ. This CDR3 has 14 residues. Unmatched junction bases numbered 7, after V lost 4 bases and J lost 5 bases.

Ten or more counts support this clonotype. The chain employs TRBV7-9 and TRBJ2-3, with TRBD1 identical over 9 bases. The CDR3 loop spans 16 amino acids. The germline gives CDR1 SEHNR, CDR2 FQNEAQ (reference sequence). With 5 bases clipped from V and 1 base from J, the junction kept 7 bases outside the gene matches. CDR3 sequence: CASSPTGGAGTDTQYF. CDR3 coding DNA: TGTGCCAGCAGCCCTACAGGGGGCGCGGGCACAGATACGCAGTATTTT.

This clonotype was seen a handful of times. The rearrangement joins TRBV5-5 to TRBJ1-5; the D gene is possibly TRBD1 (5 bases). The CDR3 loop spans 14 amino acids. Germline V gives CDR1 SGHKS, CDR2 YYEKEE (reference sequence). The germline V and J ends were trimmed by 6 bases and 0 bases, with 10 bases remaining between them. CDR3 loop: CASNQGYSNQPQHF. CDR3 bases: TGTGCCAGCAACCAGGGTTATAGCAATCAGCCCCAGCATTTT.

The chain joins TRBV3-1 to TRBJ1-2; possibly TRBD1 for D (6 bases). Germline CDR1 and CDR2: LGHDT and YNNKEL (reference sequence). The CDR3 consists of 12 residues. V dropped 2 bases and J dropped 8 bases, with 9 bases sitting between them. CDR3 amino acids: CASSQNREGYTF. CDR3 in DNA: TGTGCCAGCAGCCAAAACAGGGAAGGCTACACCTTC.

V usage is TRBV6-1 and J usage is TRBJ1-1; D uncertain. Trimming stripped 7 bases from V and 4 bases from J, with 13 bases between. The CDR3 extends over 13 amino acids. Germline loops: CDR1 MNHNS, CDR2 SASEGT. The chain's CDR3 is CASIGDLVTEAFF. As DNA, the CDR3 is TGTGCCAGCATCGGCGACCTCGTCACTGAAGCTTTCTTT.

At least ten counts were recorded for this clonotype. This rearrangement joins TRBV20-1 to TRBJ2-2; 8 positions agree with TRBD2. Germline CDR1 reads DFQATT; CDR2 reads SNEGSKA (reference sequence). V shed 5 bases, J shed 1 base, and the junction held 3 bases outside the gene matches. CDR3 length: 14 residues. The CDR3 sequence is CSAPLAGNTGELFF. CDR3 sequence (DNA): TGCAGTGCTCCGCTAGCGGGGAACACCGGGGAGCTGTTTTTT.

The sample holds many counts of this clonotype. The genes are TRBV5-1 and TRBJ2-1, with D possibly being TRBD1 (5 bases). This CDR3 region has 16 residues. Trimming shortened V by 2 bases and J by 2 bases, and 14 bases separated the two germline ends. The germline V gene encodes CDR1 SGHRS and CDR2 YFSETQ. CDR3: CASSLDSRTPYNEQFF. In DNA, the CDR3 is TGCGCCAGCAGCTTAGACAGCCGTACCCCCTACAATGAGCAGTTCTTC.

This clonotype was picked up many times. The rearrangement uses TRBV2 and TRBJ2-3; 9 positions match TRBD1. Germline CDR1 and CDR2: SNHLY and FYNNEI. This CDR3 spans 14 amino acids. The V segment lost 8 bases and the J segment 1 base; nucleotides outside the gene matches: 4. The CDR3 nucleotides read TGTGCCAGCCGAAACAGGGGGCGCACAGATACGCAGTATTTT. Amino acids: CASRNRGRTDTQYF.

V is TRBV5-4 and J is TRBJ1-1; 7 positions agree with TRBD1. V lost 4 bases, J lost 4 bases, and 4 bases stayed unmatched. Looked up from germline, CDR1 is SGHNT and CDR2 is YYREEE (reference sequence). The CDR3 is 13 residues long. Here the CDR3 DNA reads TGTGCCAGCAGCACTACAGGGGCCACTGAAGCTTTCTTT. This gives the protein CASSTTGATEAFF.

The chain links TRBV29-1 to TRBJ2-7, with TRBD1 matching over 7 bases. V gave up 5 bases and J gave up 6 bases; unmatched junction bases: 10. Germline-derived CDR1 and CDR2 are SQVTM and ANQGSEA. CDR3 length equals 13 residues. Written as DNA, the CDR3 is TGCAGCGTTATACAGGTAGGGGACAGCGAGCAGTACTTC. It is translated as CSVIQVGDSEQYF.

There are many counts of this clonotype. The J gene is TRBJ2-3, the V gene TRBV12-3 or TRBV12-4, with TRBD1 matching 7 bases. V shed 5 bases and J 10 bases; nucleotides not matched to a gene: 9. This CDR3 is built from 13 residues. CDR3: CASSARQGDPQYF. CDR3 DNA sequence: TGTGCCAGCAGTGCCCGACAGGGAGACCCGCAGTATTTT.

This clonotype was picked up many times. The J gene is TRBJ2-3, the V gene TRBV25-1, with 10 positions matching TRBD2. The CDR3 contains 14 residues. The germline V gene has CDR1 MGHDK and CDR2 SYGVNS. Germline trimming cut 6 bases from V and 6 bases from J; bases unmatched to any gene: 6. CDR3 bases: TGTGCCAGCAGCCCTAGCGGGGGCAGTGATACGCAGTATTTT. Amino acid sequence: CASSPSGGSDTQYF.

There are a few counts of this clonotype. V gene TRBV16 combines with J gene TRBJ2-7; D might be TRBD1 (5 bases). Trimming removed 5 bases at V and 0 bases at J, with 11 bases between. The CDR3 consists of 14 residues. Germline values: CDR1 KGHSY, CDR2 FQNENV. CDR3 sequence reads: CASSSSQGSYEQYF. Here the CDR3 DNA reads TGTGCCAGCAGCAGCTCTCAGGGCTCCTACGAGCAGTACTTC.

The V call is TRBV7-2, the J call TRBJ2-3; no reliable D call. CDR1 SGHTA and CDR2 FQGNSA come from the germline V gene. The V gene lost 5 bases and the J gene lost 2 bases, with 5 bases spanning the gap. The length of the CDR3 is 12 residues. CDR3 sequence: CASSANTDTQYF. CDR3 coding DNA: TGTGCCAGCAGCGCAAACACAGATACGCAGTATTTT.

Details on this clonotype: A much more abundant neighbour one base away suggests this may be a read error. V is TRBV27 and J is TRBJ2-7, with TRBD2 identical over 11 bases. The germline gives CDR1 MNHEY, CDR2 SMNVEV (reference sequence). Trimming at V came to 6 bases and at J to 2 bases, leaving 6 bases not matched to a gene. The length of the CDR3 is 15 residues. For the CDR3, the DNA is TGTGCCAGCAGAACGGGACTAGCGGTTACCTACGAGCAGTACTTC. Translated: CASRTGLAVTYEQYF.

This clonotype turned up a few times. The chain uses TRBV20-1 and TRBJ2-7; 12 bases agree with TRBD1. Trimming removed 6 bases from V and 1 base from J; junction bases left unmatched: 10. The CDR3 has 16 residues. The germline V gene encodes CDR1 DFQATT and CDR2 SNEGSKA (reference sequence). The CDR3 reads CSAAGTGGLSSYEQYF. The CDR3 bases are TGCAGTGCGGCCGGGACAGGGGGCCTTTCGTCCTACGAGCAGTACTTC.

The chain is built from TRBV7-8 and TRBJ1-5; 7 bases match TRBD1. The V and J ends lost 5 bases and 5 bases, in that order; junction bases with no gene match: 12. Per the germline V gene, CDR1 is SGHVS and CDR2 is FQNEAQ. The CDR3 sequence is 16 residues long. The CDR3 here is CASSPRQGGFHQPQHF. DNA of the CDR3: TGTGCCAGCAGCCCCCGACAGGGCGGTTTTCATCAGCCCCAGCATTTT.

The chain links TRBV12-3 or TRBV12-4 to TRBJ1-2; possible D gene TRBD1, 6 bases. Trimming stripped 3 bases from V and 6 bases from J, with 11 bases between. This CDR3 comprises 13 residues. The CDR3 DNA reads TGTGCCAGCAGTTTGGGGACAAACAATGGCTACACCTTC. Encoded protein: CASSLGTNNGYTF.

This clonotype has more than one count but fewer than ten. The rearrangement joins TRBV7-2 to TRBJ2-2; 10 bases agree with TRBD1. V gave up 7 bases and J gave up 3 bases; unmatched junction bases: 2. Germline values: CDR1 SGHTA, CDR2 FQGNSA. This CDR3 is built from 14 residues. This chain's CDR3 is CASIDRGHTGELFF. CDR3 bases: TGTGCCAGCATAGACAGGGGGCACACCGGGGAGCTGTTTTTT.

The chain is built from TRBV5-1 and TRBJ1-1; 9 nucleotides align to TRBD1. The CDR3 sequence is 16 residues long. From germline, CDR1 is SGHRS and CDR2 YFSETQ. With V trimmed by 3 bases and J by 0 bases, 6 bases remained unmatched. CDR3 DNA sequence: TGCGCCAGCAGCTGGGGAGGGACAGGGATGAACACTGAAGCTTTCTTT. Translating it yields CASSWGGTGMNTEAFF.